This TCR beta chain originates from a study of cytomegalovirus exposure and HLA in healthy donors. On the study more broadly: Prior work identified 120 million or so unique TCR beta sequences in 150 million to 200 million T cells.

In regard to this clone: What it binds is unknown.

Findings of the study overall: Later work associated fewer than 20,000 TCR beta sequences with HLA alleles at 0.05 false discovery rate. In the analysis, some V segments, TRBV6-2 and TRBV6-3 included, were excluded as indistinguishable.

Vbeta (60) and Jbeta (13) primers were used in the PCR. Produced via immunoSEQ multiplex PCR; TCRdb's table is partial and in-frame only. The data show about 180,000 clones, roughly 80% seen once. Germline CDR1 and CDR2: SGHTA and FQGNSA. Deletions cut 1 base from V and 6 bases from J, with 6 bases between. CDR3 length: 13 amino acids. The specimen was PBMCs. The rearrangement joins TRBV7-2 to TRBJ2-2; no clear D. This clonotype was sampled from a man aged 30 to 45 in good health and CMV-seropositive. The CDR3, as DNA: TGTGCCAGCAGCTTAGGGGCACCCGGGGAGCTGTTTTTT. Its translation: CASSLGAPGELFF.